A selection of T cell receptor beta chains follows, all from one sample in a study of blood T cells in healthy people across ages. MiXCR was run by TCRdb on the 5' RACE reads, yielding one entry per CDR3 protein. Of around 870,000 distinct CDR3 sequences in the sample, less than 35% were seen once. Sequencing used blood. All receptors derive from a woman aged 80 or over in good health. Both conserved end residues are part of each CDR3. D genes are given only for firm matches. Size tells how often a clone was seen (once, few, many) or the class of an expanded clone, and some rows leave it out.

V gene	J gene	D gene	clone size	CDR3 protein	CDR3 DNA
TRBV6-5	TRBJ2-2	NA	few	CASSASTGELFF	TGTGCCAGCAGCGCGTCGACCGGGGAGCTGTTTTTT
TRBV5-6	TRBJ2-1	TRBD2	many	CASSLLAGRSYNEQFF	TGTGCCAGCAGCTTGTTAGCGGGGCGCTCCTACAATGAGCAGTTCTTC
TRBV20-1	TRBJ2-3	TRBD2	NA	CSAPRLAGGRGSDTQYF	TGCAGTGCCCCTAGACTAGCGGGGGGGCGGGGCTCAGATACGCAGTATTTT
TRBV7-2	TRBJ1-1	NA	many	CASSYPGVNTEAFF	TGTGCCAGCAGCTACCCCGGGGTAAACACTGAAGCTTTCTTT
TRBV7-2	TRBJ2-1	NA	many	CASSYSGGGVGDEQFF	TGTGCCAGCAGCTATTCCGGTGGAGGGGTAGGGGATGAGCAGTTCTTC
TRBV6-1	TRBJ2-3	NA	few	CANSEDGGGTDTQYF	TGTGCCAACAGTGAAGACGGAGGGGGCACAGATACGCAGTATTTT
TRBV6-2/TRBV6-3	TRBJ2-1	TRBD1	many	CASTPGQGRVNEQFF	TGTGCCAGCACCCCGGGACAGGGGCGTGTCAATGAGCAGTTCTTC
TRBV20-1	TRBJ1-2	NA	NA	CSAPEEGGGYGYTF	TGCAGTGCTCCTGAAGAGGGGGGGGGCTATGGCTACACCTTC
TRBV18	TRBJ2-6	NA	NA	CASSPTEPLSGANVLTF	TGTGCCAGCTCACCGACAGAACCTCTCTCTGGGGCCAACGTCCTGACTTTC
TRBV5-4	TRBJ2-3	NA	many	CASSSQRRPDTQYF	TGTGCCAGCAGCTCCCAGAGACGACCAGATACGCAGTATTTT
TRBV20-1	TRBJ1-5	NA	NA	CSARGEVVSNQPQHF	TGCAGTGCTAGGGGGGAAGTCGTTAGCAATCAGCCCCAGCATTTT
TRBV29-1	TRBJ2-1	TRBD2	many	CSVSGAGGFYNEQFF	TGCAGCGTTTCGGGGGCGGGGGGGTTCTACAATGAGCAGTTCTTC
TRBV10-3	TRBJ2-5	NA	many	CAISEGETQYF	TGTGCCATCAGTGAAGGAGAGACCCAGTACTTC
TRBV29-1	TRBJ2-1	NA	many	CSVGEGGRGDEQFF	TGCAGCGTTGGGGAAGGGGGGAGAGGGGATGAGCAGTTCTTC
TRBV5-1	TRBJ1-1	TRBD1	many	CASSLASGGRTEAFF	TGCGCCAGCAGCTTGGCTTCAGGGGGAAGGACTGAAGCTTTCTTT
TRBV7-6	TRBJ2-6	TRBD1	many	CASSLRQGASGANVLTF	TGTGCCAGCAGCTTAAGACAGGGGGCCTCTGGGGCCAACGTCCTGACTTTC
TRBV16	TRBJ2-3	NA	few	CASSQSWTTDTQYF	TGTGCCAGCAGCCAATCTTGGACCACAGATACGCAGTATTTT
TRBV12-3/TRBV12-4	TRBJ1-5	TRBD1	NA	CASSFKGQVYSNQPQHF	TGTGCCAGCAGTTTTAAGGGACAGGTCTATAGCAATCAGCCCCAGCATTTT
TRBV28	TRBJ2-7	NA	many	CASKLGGGGEQYF	TGTGCCAGCAAACTAGGAGGGGGTGGCGAGCAGTACTTC
TRBV6-1	TRBJ2-3	TRBD1	many	CASSTRTGDTDTQYF	TGTGCCAGCAGTACTAGGACAGGGGACACAGATACGCAGTATTTT
TRBV6-5	TRBJ2-3	NA	many	CASSPRTGPSTDTQYF	TGTGCCAGCAGTCCAAGGACGGGCCCTAGCACAGATACGCAGTATTTT
TRBV7-6	TRBJ2-3	TRBD2	many	CASSLVGGAPTDTQYF	TGTGCCAGCAGCTTAGTCGGGGGGGCCCCCACAGATACGCAGTATTTT
TRBV20-1	TRBJ2-5	NA	many	CSARIAETQYF	TGCAGTGCTAGAATAGCAGAGACCCAGTACTTC
TRBV7-9	TRBJ1-6	TRBD1	NA	CASSLDGTGGQSPLHF	TGTGCCAGCAGCCTAGACGGGACAGGGGGTCAATCACCCCTCCACTTT
TRBV28	TRBJ1-1	NA	many	CASSLSGMNTEAFF	TGTGCCAGCAGTCTTTCGGGGATGAACACTGAAGCTTTCTTT
TRBV29-1	TRBJ2-3	NA	NA	CSVEIADTQYF	TGCAGCGTTGAAATCGCAGATACGCAGTATTTT
TRBV27	TRBJ1-5	NA	NA	CASSLSPQGRNQPQHF	TGTGCCAGCAGTTTAAGTCCCCAGGGTAGGAATCAGCCCCAGCATTTT
TRBV11-2	TRBJ2-1	NA	many	CASSTTLVEFF	TGTGCCAGCAGCACAACGCTAGTAGAGTTCTTC
TRBV7-2	TRBJ2-7	NA	many	CASSRVHQPNYEQYF	TGTGCCAGCAGCCGCGTGCACCAACCGAACTACGAGCAGTACTTC